Sequencing of this T cell receptor (beta chain) was carried out in a study of blood T cell repertoires in COVID-19. Here immunoSEQ multiplex PCR was the method, and the copy in TCRdb shows in-frame clones only, minus some. This sample yields about 200,000 clones, of which around 86% are seen a single time; approximately 2.9% belongs to the top ten. The CDR3 is 14 residues long. Looked up from germline, CDR1 is WNHNN and CDR2 is SYGVQD (reference sequence). The V gene end was trimmed by 6 bases and the J gene end by 8 bases; junction bases not matched to a gene: 11. Sequenced material: peripheral blood. This sequence was found in a man in his fifties or sixties with acute or convalescent COVID-19. The chain couples TRBV10-1 to TRBJ2-7, with TRBD1 matching over 9 bases. The CDR3 spells CASREPWTGEKQYF. The CDR3 DNA reads as TGCGCCAGCAGGGAACCCTGGACAGGGGAGAAGCAGTACTTC.